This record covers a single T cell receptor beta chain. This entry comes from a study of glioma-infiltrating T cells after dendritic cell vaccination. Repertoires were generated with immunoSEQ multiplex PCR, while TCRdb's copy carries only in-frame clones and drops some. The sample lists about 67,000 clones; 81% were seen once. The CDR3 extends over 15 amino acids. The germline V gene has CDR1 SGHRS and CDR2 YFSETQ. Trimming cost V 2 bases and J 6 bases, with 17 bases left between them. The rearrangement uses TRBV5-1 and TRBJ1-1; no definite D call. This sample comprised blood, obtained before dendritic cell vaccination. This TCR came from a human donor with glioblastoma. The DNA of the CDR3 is TGCGCCAGCAGCTTTGAAGACCCAGCGTCGTCTGAAGCTTTCTTT. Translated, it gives CASSFEDPASSEAFF.